The 2 T cell receptor beta chains below were found in one sample sequenced in a study of shared clonotypes between healthy human individuals. The assay was immunoSEQ multiplex PCR, and TCRdb's table has in-frame clones only and misses some. This table has about 2,500,000 clones, approximately 92% appearing once. The sequencing sample was made of naive CD4+ T cells sorted from blood. The subset is: CD45RA+ positively selected. These receptors all come from a young man in good health.

The V gene is TRBV5-1, the J gene TRBJ1-5; D is unclear. Germline V CDR1 and CDR2: SGHRS, YFSETQ. V gave up 4 bases and J gave up 7 bases, with 15 bases separating them. The CDR3 totals 14 residues. CDR3 DNA: TGCGCCAGCAGCCCTGAGCAGGCTGGACAGCCCCAGCATTTT. Encoded protein: CASSPEQAGQPQHF.

The chain links TRBV5-1 to TRBJ2-1; the match to TRBD2 covers 11 bases. With V trimmed by 1 base and J by 6 bases, 9 bases remained unmatched. Per germline, CDR1 SGHRS and CDR2 YFSETQ. The CDR3 is made up of 17 amino acids. CDR3 coding DNA: TGCGCCAGCAGCTTGTTCCCTAGCGGGAGGACGGCCAATGAGCAGTTCTTC. As protein: CASSLFPSGRTANEQFF.